This paragraph covers one TCR beta chain sequence. Its binding antigen is unknown. Base qualities are missing; no much larger clone stands one base away. Including the terminal cysteine and phenylalanine, the CDR3 comprises 17 residues. Kept here is only the CDR3 DNA, which spans 51 bases and is read in frame from base 1. The germline V end is reduced by 3 bases and the J end by 2 bases; junction bases left unmatched: 11. CDR1 and CDR2, per the germline V gene, are SGHVS and FQNEAQ. The cohort consisted of approximately 670 healthy bone marrow donors. At the time of sampling, all cohort members were nominally healthy, though unrecorded immune exposures were likely present. The donor was CMV seropositive and belonged to the group of more than 250 seropositive cohort members. A peripheral blood sample was collected from each donor, and TCR beta sequencing was performed on peripheral blood mononuclear cells. Genomic DNA extraction from the blood cell samples was performed with the Qiagen DNeasy Blood Extraction Kit.

This entry belongs to a study of cytomegalovirus exposure and HLA in healthy donors (dated by TCRdb to about 2017). About the full investigation: In an earlier analysis of 550 to 750 of the donors, around 290 Gb of sequence data and just under 120 million unique TCR beta sequences from about 179 million T cells were reported. Around 320 gigabases of sequencing data and around 87 million unique TCR sequences were included in an early release covering 500 to 750 HLA-typed donors. Of the roughly 400 genotyped donors, 65% to 90% fell in the genetic ancestry cluster associated with self-reported Caucasian donors. The study aimed to test whether signatures of past pathogen exposure could be identified by cataloging public T cell receptors. The study used immunosequencing to profile the T cell repertoires of 666 subjects and linked those repertoires to cytomegalovirus serostatus. In addition to the first cohort of approximately 650 subjects, a separate validation cohort of around 110 different subjects was used. High-throughput TCR immunosequencing, statistical association of individual TCRs with disease status, and machine learning were combined to predict cytomegalovirus infection status. A later analysis re-analyzed previously published TCR beta repertoires from roughly 600 donors and added high-resolution HLA genotyping to study TCR occurrence patterns. Rather than using new phenotypic data, the later analysis identified candidate immune exposures from TCR beta sequences and from how often those sequences occurred across donors. To decide whether each TCR beta V gene segment behaved as functional or pseudogenic, an earlier analysis of nearly 600 of the donors relied on high-throughput TCR beta sequencing. Donor age, sex, ethnicity and CMV serostatus were compiled together with the repertoire data. A later genetic analysis took genome-wide SNP genotypes for about three fifths of the 666 donors and used that subset as a discovery cohort. Every discovery cohort repertoire had been produced on one sequencing platform. Class I and class II HLA loci were covered by the typing at four-digit resolution. The number of donors typed differed by locus, with about 620-630 for A, B, C, DRB1 and DQB1, more than 500 for DQA1, 600 to 610 for DPA1, and 472 for DPB1. Several DR-DQ haplotypes were treated as single units for association and clustering because of strong linkage in the cohort. On average, around 230,000 unique TCR beta nucleotide sequences were sequenced per donor among several hundred genotyped donors of the cohort, with about 17% of those sequences being non-productive.

Library prep was done by the immunoSEQ multiplex PCR assay. A mixture of 60 forward primers for TCR Vbeta segments and 13 reverse primers for TCR Jbeta segments was used in the multiplex PCR. A multiplex PCR assay on genomic DNA amplified the CDR3 region of rearranged TCR beta genes. The amplified TCR beta libraries were sequenced on the Illumina HiSeq System as 87-base-pair reads. From the authors' description of their analysis: In a later analysis, tens of millions of unique TCR beta chains were counted across the 650 to 700 repertoires, and around 10 million of these chains were shared by at least two donors. To remove PCR and sequencing errors, raw reads were error-corrected and collapsed into unique sequences using a nearest-neighbor algorithm that merged closely related sequences. V, D and J gene segments were assigned by aligning CDR3 sequences to IMGT reference sequences. For a sequence to be retained, a match of at least six nucleotides was required to both a V gene segment and a J gene segment. A rearrangement counted as productive if the CDR3 had no stop codons and remained in frame with V and J, and every other rearrangement counted as non-productive. CDR3 was defined by IMGT convention, running from the second conserved V-encoded cysteine to the conserved J-encoded phenylalanine. In an earlier analysis of some 550 of the donors, sequences lacking an unambiguous match to a single V gene segment were excluded. In an earlier analysis of roughly 600 of the donors, a V segment was called functional when productive rearrangements were above 56.7%, and segregating when the standard deviation between donors exceeded 5%. A statistical classification framework was built to diagnose cytomegalovirus status from the catalog of TCR beta chain sequences. V and J gene assignment, in a later analysis, came from comparing TCR nucleotide sequences with IMGT/GENE-DB human TR gene sequences. The TCRdist pipeline was used in a later analysis to assign CDR3 sequences and most-parsimonious VDJ recombination scenarios. In a later analysis, each TCR beta chain was defined by its CDR3 amino acid sequence together with its V-gene family, and reads without a unique V-gene family were excluded. In a later analysis, several hundred highly shared, low-generation-probability nucleotide sequences were removed to address suspected cross-contamination and a sequencing artifact. For each public chain, a later analysis derived a clonal expansion index from normalized ranks of inferred template counts within each repertoire. A later analysis computed generation probabilities with a VDJ recombination model fitted to out-of-frame rearrangements, and checked the results against IGoR. Hypergeometric tests were used in a later analysis to score TCR-TCR, TCR-HLA and TCR-CMV co-occurrence, with a repertoire-size bias correction applied to the TCR pairs. A later analysis estimated false discovery rates by permuting HLA or CMV assignments 20 times. A later analysis grouped co-occurring TCRs with DBSCAN, adding TCRdist sequence similarity when clustering within HLA-allele-positive subsets. Repertoires with fewer than 30,000 or more than 120,000 public chains, plus five repertoires with anomalous nucleotide sharing, were excluded from co-occurrence clustering. TCRdb mirrors the immuneACCESS table, restricted to in-frame sequences. Some clones are absent from its copies; in checked studies, under half trace to an unresolved V gene, and the reason for the others is unknown. V, J and clone size were drawn from that table, and D and trimming were deduced from the DNA. The sample includes some 120,000 clones, with 79% observed a single time. Of the sample, 4% to 5.5% falls within the top ten clones.

What the research found in general, with its limitations: According to a later analysis, most CMV-associated TCR beta chains appeared to be HLA-restricted, and the HLA associations seemed to be driven largely by CMV exposure. At a false discovery rate of 0.05, a later analysis linked some 18,000 TCR beta sequences to specific HLA alleles. In a later analysis, the rate of TCR association differed among HLA loci, with DRB1 alleles having the most associated TCRs and HLA-C alleles having the fewest. The classifier was reported to diagnose cytomegalovirus status with high specificity and sensitivity in both the original cohort and the validation cohort. Compared with equally common non-associated chains, HLA-associated TCR beta chains in a later analysis were more clonally expanded and had lower generation probabilities. When HLA alleles, especially DR and DQ, strongly co-occurred, attributing TCR associations to individual alleles was difficult. In vitro tests confirmed that a few of the cytomegalovirus-associated TCR beta chains recognize cytomegalovirus antigens. This cohort had only TCR beta chains sequenced, and the lack of alpha or paired-chain data limited which features could be detected. Immune exposure information for the cohort was limited to CMV serostatus. Linkage disequilibrium might explain the correlated functional status among segregating V segments, but an unknown experimental factor could not be ruled out. Roughly uniform sequencing depth across donors was assumed in presence/absence analyses, although this assumption may not hold. In a later genetic analysis, a missense DCLRE1C variant was associated with V-gene and J-gene trimming of TCR beta chains, and the association was replicated in an independent cohort. In a later analysis, several top co-occurrence clusters were reported to appear linked to parvovirus B19, influenza, CMV and Epstein-Barr virus. According to the authors, the approach could potentially be generalized to other disease states and immunological phenotypes. In an earlier analysis of 587 of the donors, most TCR beta V segments were observed in productive rearrangements about 90% or about 30% of the time, broadly matching IMGT annotations. A total of about 180 TCR beta chains were listed by the study as associated with cytomegalovirus. According to a later genetic analysis, donors in an Asian-associated ancestry cluster had fewer N-insertions in productive TCRs than the approximately 630-donor mean. A cluster of highly shared sequence variants was judged likely to represent a technical artifact of the sequencing pipeline. Because counts were too low, some 17 rarely observed V segments, including chromosome 9 orphons, were excluded from the earlier analysis of 587 of the donors. HLA typing was unavailable for some donors at each locus, so association tests used only the typed subset. Most TCR sequences were seen in very few donors, while some public TCRs were found in many individuals. A further reported finding was that TCR beta sequences accurately predicted the HLA-A and HLA-B alleles for most subjects in the first cohort. The 87-base-pair reads could not distinguish some IMGT-functional V segments, including TRBV6-2 and TRBV6-3, so those segments were excluded.

Material for sequencing was PBMCs. This sequence was found in a man aged 25-45 years in good health and CMV-seropositive. The chain employs TRBV7-8 and TRBJ1-1; 8 central nucleotides agree with TRBD1. This receptor carries the CDR3 CASSFRQGHIYNTEAFF. Here is the DNA: TGTGCCAGCAGCTTTCGACAGGGGCACATTTATAACACTGAAGCTTTCTTT.